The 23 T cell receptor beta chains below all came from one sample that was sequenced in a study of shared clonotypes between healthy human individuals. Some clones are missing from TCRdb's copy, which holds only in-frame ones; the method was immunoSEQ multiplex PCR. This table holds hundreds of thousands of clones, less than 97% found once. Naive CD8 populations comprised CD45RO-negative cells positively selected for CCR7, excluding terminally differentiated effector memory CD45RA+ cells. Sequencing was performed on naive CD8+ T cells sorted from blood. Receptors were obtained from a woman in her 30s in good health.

In nucleotides, the CDR3 is TGTGCCAGCAGCTTAGATTCGGGTGGTCAGCCCCAGCATTTT. Its protein is CASSLDSGGQPQHF. This chain uses TRBV7-9 with TRBJ1-5; D uncertain. Germline-derived CDR1 and CDR2 are SEHNR and FQNEAQ (reference sequence). There are 14 residues in the CDR3. V shed 1 base and J shed 6 bases, with 10 bases lying between them.

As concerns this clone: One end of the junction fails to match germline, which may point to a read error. The CDR3 nucleotides are TGTGCCAGCAGCCCAGGTTGGGAGAACGCCGGGGAGCTGTTTTTT. Its protein product is CASSPGWENAGELFF. The rearrangement joins TRBV7-6 to TRBJ2-2; D possibly corresponds to TRBD2 (5 bases). CDR1 and CDR2 (germline): SGHVS, FNYEAQ. CDR3 length equals 15 residues.

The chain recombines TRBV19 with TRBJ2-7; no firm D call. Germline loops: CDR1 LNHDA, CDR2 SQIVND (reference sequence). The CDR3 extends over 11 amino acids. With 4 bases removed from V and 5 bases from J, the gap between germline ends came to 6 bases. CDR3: CASSTGNEQYF. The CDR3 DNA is TGTGCCAGTAGTACCGGCAACGAGCAGTACTTC.

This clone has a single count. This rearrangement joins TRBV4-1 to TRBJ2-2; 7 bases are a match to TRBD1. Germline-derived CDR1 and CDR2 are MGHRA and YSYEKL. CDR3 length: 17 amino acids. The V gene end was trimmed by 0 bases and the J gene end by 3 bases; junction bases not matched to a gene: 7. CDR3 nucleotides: TGCGCCAGCAGCCAAGATCTCAACAGGGGCGACACCGGGGAGCTGTTTTTT. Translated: CASSQDLNRGDTGELFF.

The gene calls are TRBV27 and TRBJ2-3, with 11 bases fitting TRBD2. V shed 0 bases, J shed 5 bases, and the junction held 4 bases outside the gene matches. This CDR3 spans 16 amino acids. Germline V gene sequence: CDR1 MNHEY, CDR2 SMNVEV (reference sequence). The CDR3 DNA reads TGTGCCAGCAGTTTATCACTAGCGGGAGTGGTAGATACGCAGTATTTT. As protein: CASSLSLAGVVDTQYF.

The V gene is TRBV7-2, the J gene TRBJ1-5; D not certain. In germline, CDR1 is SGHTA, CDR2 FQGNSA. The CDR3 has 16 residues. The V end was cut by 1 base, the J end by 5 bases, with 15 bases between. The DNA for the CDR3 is TGTGCCAGCAGCTTAGGCGTGGGGAGGAGTTATCAGCCCCAGCATTTT. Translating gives CASSLGVGRSYQPQHF.

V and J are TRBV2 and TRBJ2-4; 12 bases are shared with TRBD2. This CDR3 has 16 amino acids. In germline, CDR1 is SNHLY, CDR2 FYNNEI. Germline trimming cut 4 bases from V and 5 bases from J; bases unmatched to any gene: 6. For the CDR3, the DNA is TGTGCCAGCAGTGCCCGATGGACTAGCGGGGAAAACATTCAGTACTTC. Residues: CASSARWTSGENIQYF.

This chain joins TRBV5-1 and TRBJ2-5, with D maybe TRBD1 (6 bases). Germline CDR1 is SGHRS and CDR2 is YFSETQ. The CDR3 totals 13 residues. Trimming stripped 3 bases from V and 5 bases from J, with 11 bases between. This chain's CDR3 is CASSSDQGETQYF. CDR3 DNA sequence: TGCGCCAGCAGCTCGGACCAGGGGGAGACCCAGTACTTC.

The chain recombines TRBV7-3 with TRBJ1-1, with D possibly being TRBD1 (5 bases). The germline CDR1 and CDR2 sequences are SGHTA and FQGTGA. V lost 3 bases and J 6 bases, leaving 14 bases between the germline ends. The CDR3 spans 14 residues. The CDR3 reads CASSLVGGSPEAFF. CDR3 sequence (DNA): TGTGCCAGCAGCTTGGTGGGGGGATCCCCTGAAGCTTTCTTT. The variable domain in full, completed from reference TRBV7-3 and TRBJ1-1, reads GAGVSQTPSNKVTEKGKYVELRCDPISGHTALYWYRQSLGQGPEFLIYFQGTGAADDSGLPNDRFFAVRPEGSVSTLKIQRTERGDSAVYLCASSLVGGSPEAFFGQGTRLTVV.

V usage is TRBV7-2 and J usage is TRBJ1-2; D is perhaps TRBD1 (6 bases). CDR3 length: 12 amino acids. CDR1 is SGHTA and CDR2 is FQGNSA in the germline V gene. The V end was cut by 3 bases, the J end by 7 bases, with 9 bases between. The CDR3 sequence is CASSFSGVGYTF. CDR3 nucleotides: TGTGCCAGCAGCTTTTCAGGGGTTGGCTACACCTTC.

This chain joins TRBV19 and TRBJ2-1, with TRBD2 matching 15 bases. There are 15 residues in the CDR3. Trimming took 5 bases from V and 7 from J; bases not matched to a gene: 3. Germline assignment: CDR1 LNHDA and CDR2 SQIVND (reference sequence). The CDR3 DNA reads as TGTGCCAGTAGTTTGGGACTAGCGGGAGGAAATGAGCAGTTCTTC. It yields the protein CASSLGLAGGNEQFF. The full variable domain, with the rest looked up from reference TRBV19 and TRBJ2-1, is DGGITQSPKYLFRKEGQNVTLSCEQNLNHDAMYWYRQDPGQGLRLIYYSQIVNDFQKGDIAEGYSVSREKKESFPLTVTSAQKNPTAFYLCASSLGLAGGNEQFFGPGTRLTVL.

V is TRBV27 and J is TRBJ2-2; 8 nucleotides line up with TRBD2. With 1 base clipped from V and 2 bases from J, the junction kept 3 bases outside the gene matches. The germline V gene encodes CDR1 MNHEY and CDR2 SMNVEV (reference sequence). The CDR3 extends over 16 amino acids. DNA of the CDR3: TGTGCCAGCAGTTTATACAGCGGGAGAAACACCGGGGAGCTGTTTTTT. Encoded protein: CASSLYSGRNTGELFF.

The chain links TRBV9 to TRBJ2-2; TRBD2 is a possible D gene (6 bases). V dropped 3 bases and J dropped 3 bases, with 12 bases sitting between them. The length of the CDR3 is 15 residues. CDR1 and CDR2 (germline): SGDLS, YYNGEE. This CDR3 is CASSAPGLYTGELFF. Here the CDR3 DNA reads TGTGCCAGCAGCGCCCCGGGACTTTACACCGGGGAGCTGTTTTTT.

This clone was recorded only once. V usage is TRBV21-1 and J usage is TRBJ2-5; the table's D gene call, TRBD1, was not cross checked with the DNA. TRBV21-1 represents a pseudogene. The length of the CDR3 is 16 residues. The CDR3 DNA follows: TGTGCCAGCAGCACCCCCCGACAGGGGGAAGAAGAGACCCAGTACTTC. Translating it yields CASSTPRQGEEETQYF.

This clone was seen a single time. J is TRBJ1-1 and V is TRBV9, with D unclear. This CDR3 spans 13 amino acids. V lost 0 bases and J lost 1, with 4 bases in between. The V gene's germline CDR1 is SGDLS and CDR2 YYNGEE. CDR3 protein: CASSVDTNTEAFF. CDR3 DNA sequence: TGTGCCAGCAGCGTAGACACGAACACTGAAGCTTTCTTT.

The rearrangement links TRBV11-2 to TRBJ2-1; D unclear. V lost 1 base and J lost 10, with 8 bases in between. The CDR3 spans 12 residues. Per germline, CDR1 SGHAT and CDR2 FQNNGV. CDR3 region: CASSLVETEQFF. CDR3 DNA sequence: TGTGCCAGCAGCTTAGTCGAGACGGAGCAGTTCTTC.

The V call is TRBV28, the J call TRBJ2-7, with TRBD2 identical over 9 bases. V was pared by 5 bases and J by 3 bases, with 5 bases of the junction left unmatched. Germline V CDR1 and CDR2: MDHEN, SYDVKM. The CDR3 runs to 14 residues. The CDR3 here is CASSPRTSDYEQYF. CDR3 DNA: TGTGCCAGCAGTCCAAGGACTAGCGACTACGAGCAGTACTTC.

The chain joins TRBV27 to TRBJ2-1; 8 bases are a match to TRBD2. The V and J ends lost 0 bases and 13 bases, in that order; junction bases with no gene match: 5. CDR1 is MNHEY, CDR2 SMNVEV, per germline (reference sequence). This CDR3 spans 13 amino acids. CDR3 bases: TGTGCCAGCAGTTTATCGCTCAGCGGGAGTCAGTTCTTC. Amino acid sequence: CASSLSLSGSQFF.

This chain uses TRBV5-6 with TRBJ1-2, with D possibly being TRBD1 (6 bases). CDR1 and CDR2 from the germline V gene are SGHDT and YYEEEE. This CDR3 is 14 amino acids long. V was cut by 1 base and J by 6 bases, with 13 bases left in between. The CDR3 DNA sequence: TGTGCCAGCAGCTTGTTCCCAGGGGAACATGGCTACACCTTC. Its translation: CASSLFPGEHGYTF.

The CDR3 is CASSLDPDRGTDTQYF. The CDR3 DNA sequence: TGTGCCAGCAGCTTAGACCCGGACAGGGGGACAGATACGCAGTATTTT. The chain is built from TRBV7-8 and TRBJ2-3; TRBD1 matches 10 bases. CDR1 is SGHVS and CDR2 is FQNEAQ in the germline V gene. The CDR3 has 16 amino acids. V trimming: 1 base; J trimming: 3 bases; junction bases outside the gene matches: 4.

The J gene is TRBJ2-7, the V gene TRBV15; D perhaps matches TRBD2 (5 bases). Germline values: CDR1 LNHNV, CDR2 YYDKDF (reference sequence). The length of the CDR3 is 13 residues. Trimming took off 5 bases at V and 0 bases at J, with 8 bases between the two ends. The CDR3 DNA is TGTGCCACCAGCCAGCGGTCCTCCTACGAGCAGTACTTC. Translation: CATSQRSSYEQYF.

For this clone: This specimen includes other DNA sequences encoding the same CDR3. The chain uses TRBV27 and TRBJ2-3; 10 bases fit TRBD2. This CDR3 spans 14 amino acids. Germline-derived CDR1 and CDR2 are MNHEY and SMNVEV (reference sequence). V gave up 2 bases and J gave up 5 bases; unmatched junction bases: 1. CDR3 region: CASSLLAGVDTQYF. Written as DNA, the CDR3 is TGTGCCAGCAGTTTACTAGCGGGAGTAGATACGCAGTATTTT.

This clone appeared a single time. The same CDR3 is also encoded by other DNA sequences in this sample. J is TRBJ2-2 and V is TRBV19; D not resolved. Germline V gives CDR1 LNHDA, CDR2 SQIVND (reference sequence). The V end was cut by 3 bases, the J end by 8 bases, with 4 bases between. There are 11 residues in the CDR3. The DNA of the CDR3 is TGTGCCAGTAGTATTGGTGGGGAGCTGTTTTTT. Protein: CASSIGGELFF.